The T cell receptor beta chain described here comes from a study of T cell responses to AZD1222 COVID-19 vaccine. Study-level information: Second doses that came at about 4 or about 12 weeks were put together.

Method: immunoSEQ multiplex PCR; TCRdb's copy keeps in-frame clones and lacks some. The sample has 150,000 to 190,000 clones; 90% are singletons. Study results and limitations: Reportedly, nearly half the spike-specific TCRs target unmutated variant regions.

Trimming removed 3 bases from V and 7 bases from J, with 12 bases in between. The CDR3 runs to 13 residues. For this clone: Its cognate antigen is unknown.

The origin of this receptor is an adult in good health. The sample in question was peripheral blood, obtained on day 0 of AZD1222 vaccination. The J gene is TRBJ1-1, the V gene TRBV12-3 or TRBV12-4, with D tentatively TRBD1 (6 bases). CDR3 nucleotide sequence: TGTGCCAGCAGTTTCGGGACACTGAATGAAGCTTTCTTT. Its protein product is CASSFGTLNEAFF.